The 30 T cell receptor beta chains in this list originate from one sample, sequenced in a study of shared clonotypes between healthy human individuals (TCRdb year 2020). The library was generated by the immunoSEQ multiplex PCR assay. In TCRdb, the immuneACCESS table is reduced to in-frame sequences with V and J assigned. These tables do not hold every clone; where another copy was compared, an unresolved V gene accounts for under half, and the others remain unexplained. The sample table records approximately 1,000,000 clones; around three quarters of these occur just once. In total, the top ten clones hold more than 0.85% of the sample. Sequences were obtained from memory CD4+ T cells from PBMCs. The sample's cell subset or site, from its label and the paper: CD45RA-negative fraction. The receptors shown here come from a man younger than 35 in good health. Some clones in this sample may be carry-over from other donors' samples.

The chain has TRBV7-9 and TRBJ1-1; D is unresolved. Germline lookup yields CDR1 SEHNR and CDR2 FQNEAQ (reference sequence). This CDR3 region has 15 residues. V was pared by 5 bases and J by 1 base, with 14 bases between. CDR3 DNA: TGTGCCAGCAGCCCCCGAGGACCCGCGAACACTGAAGCTTTCTTT. Translating it yields CASSPRGPANTEAFF.

J is TRBJ1-3 and V is TRBV6-1; D is uncertain. CDR3 length equals 16 residues. Germline V gene data show CDR1 as MNHNS and CDR2 as SASEGT. Trimming pared 2 bases from V and 0 bases from J, leaving 11 bases between. The CDR3 DNA is TGTGCCAGCAGTGAAAGATGGGGAATCTCTGGAAACACCATATATTTT. Translating gives CASSERWGISGNTIYF.

The rearrangement uses TRBV15 and TRBJ2-7, with D unresolved. Trimming left V 5 bases short and J 3 bases short, with 17 bases between. Germline CDR1 LNHNV, CDR2 YYDKDF (reference sequence). The CDR3 runs to 15 residues. CDR3 loop: CATSLGTTYNYEQYF. The CDR3 DNA reads TGTGCCACCAGCCTAGGAACCACTTACAACTACGAGCAGTACTTC.

The chain links TRBV7-9 to TRBJ1-3; no definite D call. The CDR3 totals 17 residues. Trimming cost V 4 bases and J 0 bases, with 16 bases left between them. From germline, CDR1 is SEHNR and CDR2 FQNEAQ (reference sequence). The CDR3 here is CASSSRPPGDSGNTIYF. As DNA, the CDR3 is TGTGCCAGCAGCTCGCGACCGCCTGGGGACTCTGGAAACACCATATATTTT.

The chain carries TRBV7-9 and TRBJ1-5; no clear D. Germline V gene data show CDR1 as SEHNR and CDR2 as FQNEAQ (reference sequence). CDR3 length: 13 residues. V lost 3 bases to trimming and J lost 13 bases, with 16 bases between them. CDR3: CASSFGAAAAQHF. The CDR3, as DNA: TGTGCCAGCAGCTTTGGAGCGGCGGCCGCTCAGCATTTT.

In nucleotides, the CDR3 is TGTGCCTGGACAACGACGCCCGGTAGGAACACTGAAGCTTTCTTT. It codes for CAWTTTPGRNTEAFF. The chain employs TRBV30 and TRBJ1-1; D not certain. The V gene lost 4 bases and the J gene lost 1 base, with 16 bases spanning the gap. The CDR3 is 15 amino acids. Germline lookup yields CDR1 GTSNPN and CDR2 SVGIG (reference sequence).

CDR3 region: CATEQGSVSGNTIYF. DNA of the CDR3: TGTGCCACGGAACAGGGGAGCGTATCTGGAAACACCATATATTTT. The rearrangement uses TRBV2 and TRBJ1-3, with 7 bases fitting TRBD1. Per the germline V gene, CDR1 is SNHLY and CDR2 is FYNNEI. CDR3 length equals 15 residues. Trimming at V came to 10 bases and at J to 1 base, leaving 10 bases not matched to a gene.

Details on this clone: Other DNA sequences in the sample encode the same CDR3. The rearrangement uses TRBV5-1 and TRBJ1-5, with 7 bases matching TRBD1. Germline lookup yields CDR1 SGHRS and CDR2 YFSETQ. J gave up 4 bases and V 0 bases, and 4 bases lay outside the gene matches. CDR3 length equals 15 residues. The CDR3 reads CASSLGTGSNQPQHF. In DNA form, the CDR3 reads TGCGCCAGCAGCTTGGGGACAGGATCGAATCAGCCCCAGCATTTT.

The rearrangement uses TRBV28 and TRBJ1-4; possibly TRBD1 for D (5 bases). With 7 bases removed from V and 11 bases from J, the gap between germline ends came to 20 bases. Germline assignment: CDR1 MDHEN and CDR2 SYDVKM. This CDR3 has 14 amino acids. CDR3 region: CASTVSQGGLKLFF. The CDR3 coding sequence is TGTGCCAGCACCGTGTCCCAGGGAGGGTTGAAACTGTTTTTT.

This clone was seen only a few times. The gene calls are TRBV4-2 and TRBJ1-1; D uncertain. This CDR3 has 12 residues. Between the trimmed V and J ends, which lost 4 bases and 2 bases, there was a span of 5 bases. Germline V lookup: CDR1 LGHNA, CDR2 YNFKEQ. The CDR3 is CASSRENTEAFF. CDR3 coding DNA: TGTGCCAGCAGCCGGGAAAACACTGAAGCTTTCTTT.

The count of this clone is one. This chain connects TRBV7-2 to TRBJ2-7, with 7 bases that match TRBD2. CDR1 and CDR2 from the germline V gene are SGHTA and FQGNSA. The V segment lost 5 bases and the J segment 3 bases; nucleotides outside the gene matches: 7. The CDR3 consists of 14 residues. The CDR3: CASSRQPGGYEQYF. In DNA form, the CDR3 reads TGTGCCAGCAGCCGGCAGCCGGGGGGCTACGAGCAGTACTTC.

V usage is TRBV29-1 and J usage is TRBJ2-1; 13 bases match TRBD2. J lost 8 bases, V lost 6 bases, and 13 bases had no gene match. In germline, CDR1 is SQVTM, CDR2 ANQGSEA. This CDR3 region has 16 residues. CDR3 DNA sequence: TGCAGCGTCGTTACTAGCGGGAGGGCGGTCCGGGATGAGCAGTTCTTC. Translation gives CSVVTSGRAVRDEQFF.

The J gene is TRBJ2-5, the V gene TRBV12-2; the D call of TRBD2 is as the table states it, not checked on the DNA. TRBV12-2 is termed a pseudogene. The CDR3 loop spans 18 amino acids. In DNA, the CDR3 is TGTGCAAGTCGCGCTCTTCCCGGGACTAGCGGCTTGCAAGAGACCCAGTACTTC. Translating gives CASRALPGTSGLQETQYF.

This sequence joins TRBV28 and TRBJ2-7; weak D call: TRBD1 (5 bases). The CDR3 extends over 13 amino acids. The V gene's germline CDR1 is MDHEN and CDR2 SYDVKM. V lost 5 bases, J lost 9 bases, and 17 bases lay in between. CDR3 protein: CASSIHSGQWQYF. The CDR3 DNA is TGTGCCAGCAGTATCCATTCAGGGCAGTGGCAGTACTTC.

The rearrangement uses TRBV2 and TRBJ1-1; 7 bases match TRBD1. Germline CDR1 is SNHLY and CDR2 is FYNNEI. This CDR3 has 13 amino acids. The trim removed 6 bases at V and 5 bases at J, leaving 6 bases unmatched. This CDR3 is CASSTGEGTEAFF. The CDR3 nucleotides read TGTGCCAGCAGCACAGGGGAGGGAACTGAAGCTTTCTTT.

The chain is built from TRBV9 and TRBJ2-5; the D is unclear. There are 16 residues in the CDR3. Germline V gives CDR1 SGDLS, CDR2 YYNGEE. Trimming removed 3 bases at V and 1 base at J, with 16 bases between. The CDR3 loop reads CASSARVSFTQETQYF. The CDR3 DNA is TGTGCCAGCAGCGCGCGAGTATCATTTACCCAAGAGACCCAGTACTTC.

The table lists this clone with a few counts. In the same sample, other DNA sequences code for this CDR3. V usage is TRBV9 and J usage is TRBJ1-5, with D possibly being TRBD1 (5 bases). Germline V gene lookup returns CDR1 SGDLS and CDR2 YYNGEE. The CDR3 has 15 amino acids. V was clipped by 0 bases and J by 2 bases, with 9 bases between them. CDR3: CASSVGPGGNQPQHF. The CDR3 DNA sequence: TGTGCCAGCAGCGTAGGTCCGGGGGGCAATCAGCCCCAGCATTTT.

The genes are TRBV28 and TRBJ2-7, with 7 bases aligning to TRBD2. V was clipped by 5 bases and J by 1 base; unmatched bases: 11. In germline, CDR1 is MDHEN, CDR2 SYDVKM. The CDR3 runs to 16 residues. Written as DNA, the CDR3 is TGTGCCAGCAGTCCCCATCGGGGTAGCGGGTCCTACGAGCAGTACTTC. The encoded protein is CASSPHRGSGSYEQYF.

The chain has TRBV4-1 and TRBJ2-7; 7 nucleotides align to TRBD2. CDR3 length: 15 amino acids. Germline V gene sequence: CDR1 MGHRA, CDR2 YSYEKL. V gave up 4 bases and J gave up 1 base; unmatched junction bases: 7. In DNA form, the CDR3 reads TGCGCCAGCAGCCGCCCGGGGGAGGGGTCCTACGAGCAGTACTTC. Translating it yields CASSRPGEGSYEQYF.

Concerning this clone itself: The sample has other DNA sequences that encode this CDR3 too. The V call is TRBV28, the J call TRBJ1-2; D unresolved. V lost 6 bases to trimming and J lost 5 bases, with 10 bases between them. Germline V CDR1 and CDR2: MDHEN, SYDVKM. The CDR3 consists of 12 residues. CDR3 bases: TGTGCCAGCAGCCTCGACCGGTATGGCTACACCTTC. Translation: CASSLDRYGYTF.

This clone was seen only a few times. At the DNA level, this CDR3 is encoded by other sequences in the same sample as well. The CDR3 sequence: CASSPEGEGTDTQYF. The DNA of the CDR3 is TGTGCCAGCTCACCAGAAGGGGAGGGGACAGATACGCAGTATTTT. This sequence joins TRBV18 and TRBJ2-3, with 7 bases identical to TRBD2. V shed 2 bases and J 3 bases; nucleotides not matched to a gene: 5. Germline CDR1 KGHSH, CDR2 LQKENI. The CDR3 spans 15 residues.

The rearrangement joins TRBV28 to TRBJ1-5, with 8 nucleotides matching TRBD1. CDR3 length: 14 residues. The junction had 4 bases not matched to a gene; V was cut back by 3 bases and J by 6 bases. Germline V gene data show CDR1 as MDHEN and CDR2 as SYDVKM. CDR3 amino acids: CASSFPGGLQPQHF. In DNA form, the CDR3 reads TGTGCCAGCAGTTTCCCAGGGGGCCTTCAGCCCCAGCATTTT.

About this clone: This could be a read error, since a much larger clone is one nucleotide away. This chain joins TRBV6-5 and TRBJ2-7, with D unresolved. V gave up 6 bases and J gave up 0 bases, with 3 bases separating them. Germline V lookup: CDR1 MNHEY, CDR2 SVGAGI. The length of the CDR3 is 11 residues. CDR3 region: CASRNSYEQYF. The CDR3 nucleotides are TGTGCCAGCAGGAACTCCTACGAGCAGTACTTC.

The rearrangement joins TRBV11-2 to TRBJ1-2; TRBD1 agrees at 7 bases. Germline CDR1 SGHAT, CDR2 FQNNGV. The CDR3 contains 15 residues. Germline trimming cut 5 bases from V and 0 bases from J; bases unmatched to any gene: 6. CDR3: CASSRTGQSNYGYTF. As DNA, the CDR3 is TGTGCCAGCAGCCGTACGGGACAGTCTAACTATGGCTACACCTTC.

The table lists this clone with many counts. This CDR3 is also generated by other DNA sequences in the sample. The rearrangement joins TRBV25-1 to TRBJ1-1, with 8 positions matching TRBD1. The germline CDR1 and CDR2 sequences are MGHDK and SYGVNS. Trimming removed 6 bases from V and 11 bases from J; junction bases left unmatched: 5. This CDR3 is built from 11 residues. CDR3 amino acids: CASRAGGRAFF. As DNA, the CDR3 is TGTGCCAGCAGGGCAGGGGGCCGGGCTTTCTTT.

J is TRBJ2-2 and V is TRBV27, with D possibly TRBD2 on 6 matching bases. Trimming removed 3 bases from V and 6 bases from J, with 14 bases in between. This CDR3 comprises 15 residues. Germline V CDR1 and CDR2: MNHEY, SMNVEV (reference sequence). DNA of the CDR3: TGTGCCAGCAGTTTTCGCCGGGGGTCGGCCGGGGAGCTGTTTTTT. This translates into CASSFRRGSAGELFF.

The rearrangement joins TRBV28 to TRBJ1-2, with D uncertain. Germline-derived CDR1 and CDR2 are MDHEN and SYDVKM. The CDR3 runs to 14 residues. The ends were cut back, 1 base at V and 6 bases at J, with 12 bases in the middle. Written as DNA, the CDR3 is TGTGCCAGCAGTTTATTGGTGGCAGCTCATGGCTACACCTTC. As protein: CASSLLVAAHGYTF.

V gene TRBV2 combines with J gene TRBJ1-2, with D uncertain. CDR1 and CDR2 (germline): SNHLY, FYNNEI. CDR3 length equals 13 residues. Deletions cut 0 bases from V and 8 bases from J, with 10 bases between. Here the CDR3 reads CASSEAALGGYTF. As DNA, the CDR3 is TGTGCCAGCAGTGAAGCGGCCCTCGGGGGCTACACCTTC.

The rearrangement uses TRBV9 and TRBJ1-2; 9 positions agree with TRBD1. With 3 bases clipped from V and 8 bases from J, the junction kept 8 bases outside the gene matches. The CDR3 totals 14 residues. The germline V gene encodes CDR1 SGDLS and CDR2 YYNGEE. The CDR3 sequence: CASSAQQGAKGYTF. CDR3 nucleotide sequence: TGTGCCAGCAGCGCTCAACAGGGGGCGAAGGGCTACACCTTC.

V and J are TRBV21-1 and TRBJ1-3. TRBV21-1 is annotated as a pseudogene. CDR3 length: 18 residues. This chain's CDR3 is CASSKKGGQTKSGNTIYF. The CDR3, as DNA: TGTGCCAGCAGCAAAAAAGGCGGCCAGACTAAATCTGGAAACACCATATATTTT.